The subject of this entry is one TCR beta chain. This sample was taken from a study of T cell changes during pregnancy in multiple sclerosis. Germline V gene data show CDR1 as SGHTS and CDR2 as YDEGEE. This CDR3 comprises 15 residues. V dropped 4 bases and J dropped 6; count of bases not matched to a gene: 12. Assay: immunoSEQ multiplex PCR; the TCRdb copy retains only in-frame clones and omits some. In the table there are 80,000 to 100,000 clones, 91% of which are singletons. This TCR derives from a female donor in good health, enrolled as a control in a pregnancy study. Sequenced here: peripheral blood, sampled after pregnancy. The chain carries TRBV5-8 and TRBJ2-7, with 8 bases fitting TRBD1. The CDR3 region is CASSPRDRHSSEQYF. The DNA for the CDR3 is TGTGCCAGCAGCCCCCGGGACAGGCATTCTTCCGAGCAGTACTTC.